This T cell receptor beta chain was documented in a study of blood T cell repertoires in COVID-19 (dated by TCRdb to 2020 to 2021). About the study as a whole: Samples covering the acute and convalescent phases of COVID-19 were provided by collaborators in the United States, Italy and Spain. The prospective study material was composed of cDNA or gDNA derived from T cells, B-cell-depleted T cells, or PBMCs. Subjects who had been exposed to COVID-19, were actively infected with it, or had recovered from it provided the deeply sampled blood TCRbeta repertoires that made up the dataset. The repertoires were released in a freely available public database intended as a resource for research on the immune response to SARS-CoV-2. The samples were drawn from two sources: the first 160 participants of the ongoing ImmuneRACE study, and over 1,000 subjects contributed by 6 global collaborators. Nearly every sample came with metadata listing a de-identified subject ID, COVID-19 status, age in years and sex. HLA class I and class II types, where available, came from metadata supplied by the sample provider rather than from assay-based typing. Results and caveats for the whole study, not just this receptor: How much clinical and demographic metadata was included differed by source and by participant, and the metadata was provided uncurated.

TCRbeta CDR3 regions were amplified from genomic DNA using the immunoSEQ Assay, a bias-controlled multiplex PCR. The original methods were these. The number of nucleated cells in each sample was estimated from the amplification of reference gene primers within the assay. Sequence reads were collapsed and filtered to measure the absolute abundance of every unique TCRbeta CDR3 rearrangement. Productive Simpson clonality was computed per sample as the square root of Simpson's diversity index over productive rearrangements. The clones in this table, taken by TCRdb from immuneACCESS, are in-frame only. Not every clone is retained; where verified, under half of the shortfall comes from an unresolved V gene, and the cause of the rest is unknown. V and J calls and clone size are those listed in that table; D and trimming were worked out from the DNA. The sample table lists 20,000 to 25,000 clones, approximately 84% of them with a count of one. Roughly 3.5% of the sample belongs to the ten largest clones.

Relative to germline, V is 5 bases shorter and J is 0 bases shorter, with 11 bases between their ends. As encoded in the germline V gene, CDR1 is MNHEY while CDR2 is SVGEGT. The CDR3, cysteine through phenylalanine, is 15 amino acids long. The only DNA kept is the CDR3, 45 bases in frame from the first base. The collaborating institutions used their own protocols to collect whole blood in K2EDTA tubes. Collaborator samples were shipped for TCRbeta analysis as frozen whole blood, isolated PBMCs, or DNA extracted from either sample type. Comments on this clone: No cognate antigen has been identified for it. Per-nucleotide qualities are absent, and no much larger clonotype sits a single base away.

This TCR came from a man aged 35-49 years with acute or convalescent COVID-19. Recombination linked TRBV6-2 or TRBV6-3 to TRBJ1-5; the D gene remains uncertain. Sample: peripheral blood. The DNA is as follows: TGTGCCAGCAGTACCGGGGAATATAGCAATCAGCCCCAGCATTTT. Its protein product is CASSTGEYSNQPQHF.